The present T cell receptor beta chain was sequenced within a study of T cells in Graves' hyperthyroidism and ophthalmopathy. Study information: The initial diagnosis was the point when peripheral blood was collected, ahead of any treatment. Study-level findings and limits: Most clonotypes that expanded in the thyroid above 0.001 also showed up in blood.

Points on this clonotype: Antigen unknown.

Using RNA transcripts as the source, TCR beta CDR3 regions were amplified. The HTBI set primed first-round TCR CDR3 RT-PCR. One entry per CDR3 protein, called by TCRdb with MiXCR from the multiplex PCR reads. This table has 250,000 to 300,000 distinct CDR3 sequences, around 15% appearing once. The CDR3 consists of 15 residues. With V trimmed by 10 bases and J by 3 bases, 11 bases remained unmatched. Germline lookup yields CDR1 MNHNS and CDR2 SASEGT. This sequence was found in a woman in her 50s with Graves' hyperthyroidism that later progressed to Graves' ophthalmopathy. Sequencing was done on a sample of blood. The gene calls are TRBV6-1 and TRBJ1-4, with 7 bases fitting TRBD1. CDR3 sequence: CATRQGGRANEKLFF. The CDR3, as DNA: TGTGCCACCAGGCAGGGGGGCAGGGCTAATGAAAAACTGTTTTTT.